The 8 T cell receptor beta chains given below trace back to one sample, sequenced in a study of T-cell memory formation after mild COVID-19. TCRdb fed the 5' RACE reads into MiXCR, producing one record per CDR3 protein. The table shows more than 250,000 distinct CDR3 sequences, with around 16% occurring only once. Sequencing used PBMCs or a T cell subset sorted from them (not recorded which). The receptors were sampled from a man in his late teens or twenties who had mild COVID-19 (a few samples of this study predate the infection). Cell type and time point are not known.

The V and J genes are TRBV7-3 and TRBJ1-2, with a possible D match to TRBD1 (5 bases). The CDR3 totals 15 residues. The germline V gene has CDR1 SGHTA and CDR2 FQGTGA. Deletions cut 5 bases from V and 7 bases from J, with 20 bases between. The chain's CDR3 is CASSTRAGKTGGYTF. CDR3 nucleotide sequence: TGTGCCAGCAGCACCCGGGCAGGGAAAACAGGTGGCTACACCTTC.

This clonotype was detected only a few times. V gene TRBV27 combines with J gene TRBJ2-2; no firm D call. This CDR3 is 13 amino acids long. The V and J ends lost 3 bases and 5 bases respectively, with 7 bases between them. Germline-derived CDR1 and CDR2 are MNHEY and SMNVEV (reference sequence). CDR3 amino acids: CASSLFPTGELFF. DNA of the CDR3: TGTGCCAGCAGTTTGTTTCCGACCGGGGAGCTGTTTTTT.

This rearrangement joins TRBV5-1 to TRBJ1-4, with TRBD1 matching 11 bases. Trimming took 4 bases from V and 4 from J; bases not matched to a gene: 3. Per the germline V gene, CDR1 is SGHRS and CDR2 is YFSETQ. This CDR3 has 15 amino acids. For the CDR3, the DNA is TGCGCCAGCAGCCCCGGGACAGGGGGTAATGAAAAACTGTTTTTT. It is translated as CASSPGTGGNEKLFF.

This clonotype appeared a few times. V gene TRBV7-9 combines with J gene TRBJ2-3, with D perhaps being TRBD1 or TRBD2 (5 bases each). Deletions cut 5 bases from V and 5 bases from J, with 17 bases between. CDR3 length: 15 amino acids. In germline, CDR1 is SEHNR, CDR2 FQNEAQ (reference sequence). The CDR3 DNA is TGTGCCAGCAGCCGAAATCGAGGGGCCCAAGATACGCAGTATTTT. Translated: CASSRNRGAQDTQYF.

This clonotype was seen more than once but under ten times. The chain combines TRBV4-3 with TRBJ1-6, with D tentatively TRBD1 (5 bases). Per germline, CDR1 LGHNA and CDR2 YSLEER. The CDR3 runs to 15 residues. Trimming took 0 bases from V and 8 from J, leaving 11 bases between them. CDR3 sequence reads: CASSQDWGSYSPLHF. The CDR3 DNA follows: TGCGCCAGCAGCCAAGATTGGGGGTCCTATTCACCCCTCCACTTT.

This clonotype was seen more than once but under ten times. The V and J genes are TRBV6-2 or TRBV6-3 and TRBJ1-5, with TRBD1 matching over 8 bases. With 7 bases clipped from V and 1 base from J, the junction kept 9 bases outside the gene matches. Germline V CDR1 and CDR2: MNHEY, SVGEGT. The CDR3 has 16 residues. The CDR3 coding sequence is TGTGCCAGCACCTATGGAGGACAGGGAAGCAATCAGCCCCAGCATTTT. As protein: CASTYGGQGSNQPQHF.

The chain couples TRBV6-6 to TRBJ2-3; D possibly matches TRBD1 or TRBD2 (6 bases each). In germline, CDR1 is MNHNY, CDR2 SVGAGI (reference sequence). Trimming removed 5 bases at V and 11 bases at J, with 11 bases between. This CDR3 region has 11 residues. This CDR3 is CASSQEGGQYF. The CDR3 DNA sequence: TGTGCCAGCAGTCAAGAGGGGGGGCAGTATTTT.

Only a few counts were recorded for this clonotype. The chain is built from TRBV19 and TRBJ2-3; D is ambiguous. The CDR3 totals 13 residues. The V end lost 5 bases, the J end lost 5 bases, and 11 bases lay between the germline ends. Germline V gene sequence: CDR1 LNHDA, CDR2 SQIVND (reference sequence). CDR3 protein: CASSAPSEDTQYF. As DNA, the CDR3 is TGTGCCAGTAGTGCCCCCAGTGAAGATACGCAGTATTTT. Together with reference TRBV19 and TRBJ2-3, the CDR3 gives the full variable domain: DGGITQSPKYLFRKEGQNVTLSCEQNLNHDAMYWYRQDPGQGLRLIYYSQIVNDFQKGDIAEGYSVSREKKESFPLTVTSAQKNPTAFYLCASSAPSEDTQYFGPGTRLTVL.